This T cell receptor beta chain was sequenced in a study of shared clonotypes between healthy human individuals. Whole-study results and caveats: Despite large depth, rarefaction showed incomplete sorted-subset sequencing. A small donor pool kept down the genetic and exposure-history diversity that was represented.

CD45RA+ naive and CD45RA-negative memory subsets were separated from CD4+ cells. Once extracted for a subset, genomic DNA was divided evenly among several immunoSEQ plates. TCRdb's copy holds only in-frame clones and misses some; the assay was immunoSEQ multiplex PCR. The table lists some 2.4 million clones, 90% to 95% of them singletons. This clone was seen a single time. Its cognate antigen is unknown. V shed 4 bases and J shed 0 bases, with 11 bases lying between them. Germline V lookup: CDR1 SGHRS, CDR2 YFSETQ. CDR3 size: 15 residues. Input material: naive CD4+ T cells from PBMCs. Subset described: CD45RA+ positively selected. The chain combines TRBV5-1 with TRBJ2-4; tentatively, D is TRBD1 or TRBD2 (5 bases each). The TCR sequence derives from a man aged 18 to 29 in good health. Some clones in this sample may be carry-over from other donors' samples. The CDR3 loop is CASSGGMTAKNIQYF. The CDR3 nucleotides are TGCGCCAGCAGCGGGGGAATGACAGCCAAAAACATTCAGTACTTC.